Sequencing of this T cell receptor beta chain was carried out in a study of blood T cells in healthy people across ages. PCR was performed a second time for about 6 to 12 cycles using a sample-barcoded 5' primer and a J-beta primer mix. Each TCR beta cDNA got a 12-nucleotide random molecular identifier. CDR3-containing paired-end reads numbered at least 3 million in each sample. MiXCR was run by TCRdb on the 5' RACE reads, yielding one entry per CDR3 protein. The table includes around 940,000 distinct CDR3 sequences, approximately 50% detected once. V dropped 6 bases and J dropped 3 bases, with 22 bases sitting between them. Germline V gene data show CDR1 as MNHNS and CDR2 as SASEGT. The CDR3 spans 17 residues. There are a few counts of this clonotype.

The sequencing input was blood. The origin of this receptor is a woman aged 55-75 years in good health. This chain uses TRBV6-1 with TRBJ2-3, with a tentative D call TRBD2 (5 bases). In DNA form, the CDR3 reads TGTGCCAGCAGCCGCAGCGGCAGTTCTGTGTTAACAGATACGCAGTATTTT. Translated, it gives CASSRSGSSVLTDTQYF.